This TCR beta chain was captured by sequencing in a study of T cell repertoires in cytomegalovirus infection. About the research overall: Public TCR beta signatures provided an indication of both CMV infection and a matching HLA type.

This CDR3 spans 14 amino acids. CDR1 and CDR2 from the germline V gene are KGHDR and SFDVKD. V shed 7 bases and J shed 9 bases, with 15 bases lying between them. TCRdb independently ran MiXCR on the reads; one entry per CDR3 protein. Of 300,000 to 450,000 distinct CDR3 sequences listed, 15% to 20% are singletons. This clonotype was counted only a few times. This rearrangement joins TRBV24-1 to TRBJ1-6; D might be TRBD1 (5 bases). This TCR was recovered from a human donor in good health (CMV status not recorded). Some clones in this sample may be carry-over from other donors' samples. Sequencing was performed on PBMCs. The CDR3 DNA reads TGTGCCACCAGCGCGGGAGGGGTGAGTTCACCCCTCCACTTT. This codes for CATSAGGVSSPLHF.